The present T cell receptor beta chain was sequenced within a study of cytomegalovirus exposure and HLA in healthy donors. Study-level results: It was only CMV serostatus that was available as immune exposure information. An assumption of roughly uniform sequencing depth across donors underlay the presence/absence analyses.

Germline CDR1 reads SGHRS; CDR2 reads YFSETQ. After removal of 2 bases from V and 6 bases from J, the junction contained 5 bases not matched to a gene. The CDR3 spans 14 residues. PCR was performed using 60 Vbeta and 13 Jbeta primers. The repertoire was sequenced with immunoSEQ multiplex PCR; TCRdb's copy has only in-frame clones and lacks some. The sample contains 90,000 to 150,000 clones, more than 75% of which appear only once. Details on this clone: Its target is unknown.

The rearrangement joins TRBV5-1 to TRBJ1-2, with 9 bases identical to TRBD1. The sample was PBMCs. This receptor was obtained from a middle-aged woman in good health and CMV-seropositive. The CDR3 coding sequence is TGCGCCAGCAGCTTTACAGGGGGCAGCCATGGCTACACCTTC. It yields the protein CASSFTGGSHGYTF.